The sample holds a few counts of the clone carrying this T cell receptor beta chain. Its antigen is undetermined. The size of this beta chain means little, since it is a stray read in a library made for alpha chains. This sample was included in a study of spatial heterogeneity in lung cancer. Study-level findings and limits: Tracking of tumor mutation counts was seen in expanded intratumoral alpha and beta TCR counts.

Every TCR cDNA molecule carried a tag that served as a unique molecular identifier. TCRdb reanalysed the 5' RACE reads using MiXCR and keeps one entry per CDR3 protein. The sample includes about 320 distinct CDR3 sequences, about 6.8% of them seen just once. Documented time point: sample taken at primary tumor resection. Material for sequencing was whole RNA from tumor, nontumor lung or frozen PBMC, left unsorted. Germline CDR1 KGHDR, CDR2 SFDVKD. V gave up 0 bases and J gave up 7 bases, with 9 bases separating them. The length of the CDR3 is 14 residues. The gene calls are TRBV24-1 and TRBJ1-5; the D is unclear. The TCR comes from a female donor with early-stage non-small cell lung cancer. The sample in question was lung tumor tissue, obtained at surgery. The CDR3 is CATSDLTDGQPQHF. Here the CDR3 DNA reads TGTGCCACCAGTGATTTGACAGACGGCCAGCCCCAGCATTTT.